This is a list of T cell receptor beta chains from one sample in a study of T cells in Graves' hyperthyroidism and ophthalmopathy. TCRdb re-called the multiplex PCR reads with MiXCR, one entry per CDR3 protein. Of a few hundred thousand distinct CDR3 sequences listed, 15% to 18% were seen once; the top ten hold less than 9.5%. Sequencing was done on a sample of blood. Receptors originate from a woman aged 25 to 39 with Graves' hyperthyroidism. The CDR3 runs from the conserved cysteine through the conserved F or W. D genes are given only for firm matches. For some rows the clone size is stated as once, few or many, or as a class when expanded; others skip it.

V gene,clone size,D gene,J gene,CDR3 protein,CDR3 DNA
TRBV11-2,many,TRBD1,TRBJ1-1,CASSGYRGGNTEAFF,TGTGCCAGCAGCGGGTACAGGGGCGGGAACACTGAAGCTTTCTTT
TRBV3-1,few,TRBD2,TRBJ2-1,CASSRIAGEPDEQFF,TGTGCCAGCAGTCGAATAGCGGGAGAGCCTGATGAGCAGTTCTTC
TRBV18,few,-,TRBJ1-3,CASSPISSGNTIYF,TGTGCCAGCTCCCCCATATCAAGTGGAAACACCATATATTTT
TRBV7-3,many,TRBD2,TRBJ2-3,CASSSQRESDTQYF,TGTGCCAGCAGCTCCCAGCGGGAGTCAGATACGCAGTATTTT
TRBV30,-,-,TRBJ1-6,CAWRYSYGDPPLHF,TGTGCCTGGCGCTACTCTTACGGAGATCCACCCCTCCACTTT
TRBV7-2,many,-,TRBJ2-7,CASSESGYEQYF,TGTGCCAGCAGCGAATCGGGGTACGAGCAGTACTTC
TRBV12-3/TRBV12-4,many,TRBD1,TRBJ2-1,CASSLGRGQGRSGGQFF,TGTGCCAGCTCCTTGGGGAGGGGACAGGGAAGGAGCGGAGGGCAGTTCTTC
TRBV2,many,-,TRBJ2-7,CASRVGHEQYF,TGTGCCAGTCGGGTAGGGCACGAGCAGTACTTC
TRBV2,many,-,TRBJ2-3,CASSPTWTTDTQYF,TGTGCCAGCAGCCCGACATGGACGACAGATACGCAGTATTTT
TRBV3-1,once,TRBD1,TRBJ2-1,CASSQGAPGQGNEQFF,TGTGCCAGCAGCCAAGGGGCCCCGGGACAGGGTAATGAGCAGTTCTTC
TRBV18,many,-,TRBJ2-7,CASSPWDNSYEQYF,TGTGCCAGCTCACCATGGGACAACTCCTACGAGCAGTACTTC
TRBV7-2,-,-,TRBJ2-5,CASSPRRTAQETQYF,TGTGCCAGCAGCCCCCGGCGGACCGCGCAAGAGACCCAGTACTTC
TRBV20-1,-,TRBD1,TRBJ1-6,CSARDSGTGGNSPLHF,TGCAGTGCTAGAGATTCCGGGACAGGGGGTAATTCACCCCTCCACTTT
TRBV3-1,many,TRBD2,TRBJ2-6,CASSHSLAGFSGANVLTF,TGTGCCAGCAGCCATAGCCTAGCGGGATTCTCTGGGGCCAACGTCCTGACTTTC
TRBV12-3/TRBV12-4,few,TRBD1,TRBJ1-6,CASSPRGTGDSPLHF,TGTGCCAGCAGTCCCCGCGGGACAGGGGACTCACCCCTCCACTTT